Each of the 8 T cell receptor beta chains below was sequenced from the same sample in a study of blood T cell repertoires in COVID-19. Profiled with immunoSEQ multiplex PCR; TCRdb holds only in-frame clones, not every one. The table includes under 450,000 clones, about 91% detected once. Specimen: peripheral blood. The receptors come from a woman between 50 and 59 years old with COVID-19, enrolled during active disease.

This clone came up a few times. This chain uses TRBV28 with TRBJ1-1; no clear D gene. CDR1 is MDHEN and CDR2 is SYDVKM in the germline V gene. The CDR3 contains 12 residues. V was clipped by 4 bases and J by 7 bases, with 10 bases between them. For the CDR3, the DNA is TGTGCCAGCAGTTACACCTCCCTTGAAGCTTTCTTT. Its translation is CASSYTSLEAFF.

CDR3 nucleotides: TGTGCCAGTAGTATAATGAGCGGGGGCACAGATACGCAGTATTTT. It is translated as CASSIMSGGTDTQYF. The rearrangement links TRBV19 to TRBJ2-3, with 7 bases lining up with TRBD2. This CDR3 comprises 15 residues. Germline assignment: CDR1 LNHDA and CDR2 SQIVND (reference sequence). V trimming: 2 bases; J trimming: 1 base; junction bases outside the gene matches: 3.

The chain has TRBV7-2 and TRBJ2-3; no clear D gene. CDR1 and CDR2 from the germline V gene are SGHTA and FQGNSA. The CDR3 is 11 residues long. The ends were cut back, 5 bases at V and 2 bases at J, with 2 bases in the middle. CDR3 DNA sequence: TGTGCCAGCAGCCTCACAGATACGCAGTATTTT. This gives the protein CASSLTDTQYF.

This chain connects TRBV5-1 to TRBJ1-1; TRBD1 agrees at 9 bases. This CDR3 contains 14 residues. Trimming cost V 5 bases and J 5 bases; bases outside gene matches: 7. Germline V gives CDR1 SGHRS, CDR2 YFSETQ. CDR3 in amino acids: CASRYGTGRTEAFF. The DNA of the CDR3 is TGCGCCAGCAGGTATGGGACAGGGAGAACTGAAGCTTTCTTT.

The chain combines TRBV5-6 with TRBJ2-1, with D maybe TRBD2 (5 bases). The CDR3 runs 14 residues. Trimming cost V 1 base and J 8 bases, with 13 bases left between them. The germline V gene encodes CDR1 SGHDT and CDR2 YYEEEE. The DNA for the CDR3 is TGTGCCAGCAGCTTGCGGTCGTTGGAGGATGAGCAGTTCTTC. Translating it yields CASSLRSLEDEQFF.

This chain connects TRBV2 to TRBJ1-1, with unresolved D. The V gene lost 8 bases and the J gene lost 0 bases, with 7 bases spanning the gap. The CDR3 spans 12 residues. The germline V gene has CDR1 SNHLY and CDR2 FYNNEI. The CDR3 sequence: CASPGMNTEAFF. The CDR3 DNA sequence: TGTGCCAGCCCAGGTATGAACACTGAAGCTTTCTTT.

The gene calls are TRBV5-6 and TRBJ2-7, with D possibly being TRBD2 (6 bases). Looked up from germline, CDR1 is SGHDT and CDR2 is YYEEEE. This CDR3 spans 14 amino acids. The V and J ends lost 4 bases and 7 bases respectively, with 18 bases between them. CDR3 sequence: CASSLPGVPGEQYF. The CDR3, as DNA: TGTGCCAGCAGCCTCCCGGGGGTGCCAGGGGAGCAGTACTTC.

This CDR3 is CASSQGTQDYYEQYF. The CDR3 DNA reads as TGTGCCAGCAGCCAAGGCACTCAGGACTACTACGAGCAGTACTTC. V usage is TRBV3-1 (or the pseudogene TRBV3-2) and J usage is TRBJ2-7; possibly TRBD2 for D (6 bases). From germline, CDR1 is LGHDT and CDR2 YNNKEL (reference sequence). CDR3 size: 15 residues. Trimming shortened V by 1 base and J by 3 bases, and 13 bases separated the two germline ends.